The rows below give T cell receptor beta chains drawn from one sample of a study of long-term antiretroviral therapy in people with HIV. The method was immunoSEQ multiplex PCR; TCRdb's version includes in-frame clones alone and lacks a portion of them. The sample includes around 20,000 clones, around 78% seen only once; the top ten take less than 8%. This material consisted of unsorted PBMCs, taken 2.2 years after starting antiretroviral therapy. These receptors were obtained from a man between 50 and 59 years old with HIV. The CDR3 runs from the conserved cysteine through the conserved F or W. A D gene is named only where the DNA matches it firmly. Some rows mark clone size as missing; the rest say once, few, many or name a class of expanded clone.

>NA|TRBJ2-7|TRBV7-9|once
CASSSRLSPDSSYEQYF
TGTGCCAGCAGCTCGAGACTCTCCCCGGACAGCTCCTACGAGCAGTACTTC
>NA|TRBJ2-3|TRBV18|medium-sized
CASSPPGDSSTDTQYF
TGTGCCAGCTCACCACCGGGAGACTCTAGCACAGATACGCAGTATTTT
>TRBD1|TRBJ1-1|TRBV19|NA
CASSTTAKWDRGAFF
TGTGCCAGTAGTACAACCGCAAAATGGGACAGGGGAGCTTTCTTT
>NA|TRBJ2-4|TRBV7-2|NA
CASSLGGGSGRIQYF
TGTGCCAGCAGCTTAGGGGGCGGATCGGGGCGCATTCAGTACTTC
>NA|TRBJ1-2|TRBV6-5|NA
CASSYSSAAYGYTF
TGTGCCAGCAGTTACTCCTCGGCAGCCTATGGCTACACCTTC
>TRBD1|TRBJ1-2|TRBV28|NA
CASRKQGAPGYTF
TGTGCCAGCAGAAAACAGGGGGCGCCAGGCTACACCTTC
>TRBD2|TRBJ2-2|TRBV25-1|NA
CASSDSSGHTGELFF
TGTGCCAGCAGTGATTCTAGCGGACACACCGGGGAGCTGTTTTTT
>NA|TRBJ2-1|TRBV7-8|NA
CASEKNRGNEQFF
TGTGCCAGCGAGAAAAACCGCGGCAATGAGCAGTTCTTC
>TRBD1|TRBJ2-5|TRBV11-2|NA
CASRMTGVETQYF
TGTGCCAGCAGGATGACAGGGGTCGAGACCCAGTACTTC
>TRBD1|TRBJ1-2|TRBV2|NA
CASSVELTGEAGYTF
TGTGCCAGCAGTGTTGAGTTGACAGGGGAGGCGGGCTACACCTTC
>NA|TRBJ2-2|TRBV7-9|few
CASSPPWETGELFF
TGTGCCAGCAGCCCCCCGTGGGAAACCGGGGAGCTGTTTTTT
>TRBD2|TRBJ2-3|TRBV5-4|NA
CASSSLAGGADTQYF
TGTGCCAGCAGCTCCCTAGCGGGGGGGGCAGATACGCAGTATTTT
>NA|TRBJ2-7|TRBV13|once
CASSLGGAHEQYF
TGTGCCAGCAGCTTAGGGGGGGCCCACGAGCAGTACTTC
>NA|TRBJ2-7|TRBV27|NA
CASRGGNSYEQYF
TGTGCCAGCAGAGGAGGCAACTCCTACGAGCAGTACTTC
>NA|TRBJ2-7|TRBV7-2|NA
CASSLGGNYEQYF
TGTGCCAGCAGCTTGGGGGGAAACTACGAGCAGTACTTC
>NA|TRBJ2-1|TRBV5-6|once
CASSRGPTGNEQFF
TGTGCCAGCAGCCGGGGACCCACCGGCAATGAGCAGTTCTTC
>NA|TRBJ2-1|TRBV30|NA
CAWGLGSYEQFF
TGTGCCTGGGGTCTAGGTTCATATGAGCAGTTCTTC
>NA|TRBJ1-1|TRBV5-1|NA
CASSPLGGGTEAFF
TGCGCCAGCAGCCCCTTAGGAGGGGGGACTGAAGCTTTCTTT
>TRBD2|TRBJ2-1|TRBV28|NA
CASSGGLAGGSSYNEQFF
TGTGCCAGCAGTGGCGGACTAGCGGGGGGGAGCTCCTACAATGAGCAGTTCTTC
>NA|TRBJ2-4|TRBV7-2|NA
CASSPTERSKNIQYF
TGTGCCAGCAGCCCGACTGAGCGGAGCAAAAACATTCAGTACTTC
>TRBD1|TRBJ2-1|TRBV6-1|once
CASSEMGQGGMNEQFF
TGTGCCAGCAGTGAAATGGGACAGGGGGGAATGAATGAGCAGTTCTTC